The sequence of this TCR beta chain was determined in a study of CD8 T cells in ankylosing spondylitis. The CDR3 sequence is 14 residues long. V lost 7 bases to trimming and J lost 4 bases; unmatched junction nucleotides: 8. Germline V gives CDR1 SNHLY, CDR2 FYNNEI. In making TCR beta libraries, quantitative 5'-RACE with molecular barcodes was used. TCRdb re-called the 5' RACE reads through MiXCR, storing one row per CDR3 protein. The sample has about 220,000 distinct CDR3 sequences; over 9.5% are singletons. The table lists this clonotype with a count of one. The TCR comes from a male donor with ankylosing spondylitis or in good health (not recorded which). J is TRBJ2-5 and V is TRBV2; 8 bases agree with TRBD1. Sample: blood, either unsorted or a sorted T cell fraction (not recorded which). CDR3 sequence: CASTFRGRGETQYF. Written as DNA, the CDR3 is TGTGCCAGCACGTTCAGGGGGCGCGGAGAGACCCAGTACTTC.